This T cell receptor (beta chain) was identified during a study of blood T cell repertoires in COVID-19. Turning to the study itself: Sites in the United States, Italy and Spain provided acute and convalescent COVID-19 samples. The cDNA or gDNA used as material had been derived from T cells, B-cell-depleted T cells, or PBMCs.

Recruited during active infection, patients (from Seattle) were subsequently followed longitudinally. Repertoires were generated with immunoSEQ multiplex PCR, while TCRdb's copy carries only in-frame clones and drops some. This table has some 50,000 clones, over 85% appearing once. The germline V gene encodes CDR1 MNHEY and CDR2 SVGAGI. The CDR3 has 15 amino acids. Trimming cost V 0 bases and J 7 bases, with 10 bases left between them. The sequenced material came from peripheral blood. The V gene is TRBV6-5, the J gene TRBJ1-6; D perhaps matches TRBD1 (5 bases). The clonotype comes from a man aged 55-75 years with COVID-19, enrolled during active disease. The CDR3 DNA is TGTGCCAGCAGTTACTCGAAACAGGCAAATTCACCCCTCCACTTT. It codes for CASSYSKQANSPLHF.